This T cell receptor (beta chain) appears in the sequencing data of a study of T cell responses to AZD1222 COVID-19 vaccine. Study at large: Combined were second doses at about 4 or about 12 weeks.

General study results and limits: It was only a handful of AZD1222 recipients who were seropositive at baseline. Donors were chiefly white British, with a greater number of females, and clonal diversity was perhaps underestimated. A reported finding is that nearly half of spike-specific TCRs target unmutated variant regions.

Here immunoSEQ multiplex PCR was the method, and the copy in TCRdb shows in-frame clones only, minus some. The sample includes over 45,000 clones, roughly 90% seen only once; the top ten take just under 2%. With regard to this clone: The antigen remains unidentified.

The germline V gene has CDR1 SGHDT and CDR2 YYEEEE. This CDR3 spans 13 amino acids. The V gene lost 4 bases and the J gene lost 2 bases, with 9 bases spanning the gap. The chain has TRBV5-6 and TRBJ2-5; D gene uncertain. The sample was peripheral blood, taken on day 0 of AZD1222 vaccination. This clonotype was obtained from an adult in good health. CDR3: CASSDAPQETQYF. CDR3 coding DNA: TGTGCCAGCAGCGACGCCCCACAAGAGACCCAGTACTTC.